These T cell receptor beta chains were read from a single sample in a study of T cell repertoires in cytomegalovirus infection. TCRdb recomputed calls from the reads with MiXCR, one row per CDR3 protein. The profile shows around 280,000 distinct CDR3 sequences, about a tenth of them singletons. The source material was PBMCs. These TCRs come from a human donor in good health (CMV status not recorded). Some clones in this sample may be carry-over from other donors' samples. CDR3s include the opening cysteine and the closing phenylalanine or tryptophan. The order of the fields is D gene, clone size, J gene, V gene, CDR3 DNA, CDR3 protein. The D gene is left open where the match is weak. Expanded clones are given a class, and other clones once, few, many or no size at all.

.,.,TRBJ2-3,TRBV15,TGTGCCACCAGCAGAGATCTTGCAGATACGCAGTATTTT,CATSRDLADTQYF
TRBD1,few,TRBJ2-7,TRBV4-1,TGCGCCAGCAGCCAAGCACAGGGGATTTACGAGCAGTACTTC,CASSQAQGIYEQYF
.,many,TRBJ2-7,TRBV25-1,TGTGCCAGCAGTGGCCAGACCAGCTCCTACGAGCAGTACTTC,CASSGQTSSYEQYF
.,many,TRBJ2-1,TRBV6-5,TGTGCCAGCAGTTACTCGTTGGGGGCCTACAATGAGCAGTTCTTC,CASSYSLGAYNEQFF
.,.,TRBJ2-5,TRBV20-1,TGCAGTGCCCCCACGGCCAGGCGGACCCAGTACTTC,CSAPTARRTQYF
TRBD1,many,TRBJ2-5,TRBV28,TGTGCCAGCAGGAAACAGGGGTTCCCAGAGACCCAGTACTTC,CASRKQGFPETQYF
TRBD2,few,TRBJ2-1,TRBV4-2,TGTGCCAGCAGCCAAGAGACTAGCCCTCGCGGAAATGAGCAGTTCTTC,CASSQETSPRGNEQFF
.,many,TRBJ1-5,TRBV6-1,TGTGCCAGCAGTACCTACTCGGGGCCCCAGCATTTT,CASSTYSGPQHF
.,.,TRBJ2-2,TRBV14,TGTGCCAGCAGCCAAGACTCGAACACCGGGGAGCTGTTTTTT,CASSQDSNTGELFF
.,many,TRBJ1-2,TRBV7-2,TGTGCCAGCAGCCCCAGCGGGGACGCTAACTATGGCTACACCTTC,CASSPSGDANYGYTF
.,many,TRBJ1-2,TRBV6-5,TGTGCCAGCGGGACTTTTTCGGAGGGCTACACCTTC,CASGTFSEGYTF
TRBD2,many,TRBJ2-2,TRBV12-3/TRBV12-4,TGTGCCAGCAGTGGCACTAGCGGGGTTGGGGAGCTGTTTTTT,CASSGTSGVGELFF
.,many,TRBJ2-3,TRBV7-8,TGTGCCAGCAGCTTGATGACTAGGCGCGGAGATACGCAGTATTTT,CASSLMTRRGDTQYF
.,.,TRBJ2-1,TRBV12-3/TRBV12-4,TGTGCCAGCAGGCTTAGTTCTGGGCTGAATGAGCAGTTCTTC,CASRLSSGLNEQFF
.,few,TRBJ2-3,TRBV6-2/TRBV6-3,TGTGCCAGCTCTGCTCAAGGGGAAGATACGCAGTATTTT,CASSAQGEDTQYF
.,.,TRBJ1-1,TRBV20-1,TGCAGTGCTCGTTTGGGGGGAGGGAACACTGAAGCTTTCTTT,CSARLGGGNTEAFF
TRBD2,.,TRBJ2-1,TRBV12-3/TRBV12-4,TGTGCCAGCAGTGCCACTAGCGGGGGAGGGGATGAGCAGTTCTTC,CASSATSGGGDEQFF
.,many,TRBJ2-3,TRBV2,TGTGCCAGCGATTCGGGACTCCGCGGAGATACGCAGTATTTT,CASDSGLRGDTQYF
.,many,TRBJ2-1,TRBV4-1,TGCGCCAGCAGCCAAGGGGTCACTCGGAACAATGAGCAGTTCTTC,CASSQGVTRNNEQFF
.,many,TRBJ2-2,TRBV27,TGTGCCAGCAGTTCCCATGGCGGGGAGCTGTTTTTT,CASSSHGGELFF
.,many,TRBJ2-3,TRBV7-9,TGTGCCAGCAGCCCATGGGTAATAGCGGGCACAGATACGCAGTATTTT,CASSPWVIAGTDTQYF
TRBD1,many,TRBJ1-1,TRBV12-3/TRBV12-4,TGTGCCAGCAGTTTAAGGGACAGCATGAACACTGAAGCTTTCTTT,CASSLRDSMNTEAFF
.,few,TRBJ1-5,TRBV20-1,TGCAGTGCTAGAGGGAATAGCAATCAGCCCCAGCATTTT,CSARGNSNQPQHF
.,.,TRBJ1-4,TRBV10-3,TGTGCCATCAGCTCTGGTGAAAAACTGTTTTTT,CAISSGEKLFF
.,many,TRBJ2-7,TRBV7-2,TGTGCCAGCAGCTTACCGAATAGACGGGCCTCCTACGAGCAGTACTTC,CASSLPNRRASYEQYF
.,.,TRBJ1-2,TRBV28,TGTGCCAGCAGTTCCCCAGGGACTCCCTATGGCTACACCTTC,CASSSPGTPYGYTF
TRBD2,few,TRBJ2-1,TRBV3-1,TGTGCCAGCAGCCAAGTGGGACTAGCGGGGCCCTACAATGAGCAGTTCTTC,CASSQVGLAGPYNEQFF
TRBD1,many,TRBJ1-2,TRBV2,TGTGCCAGCACCCTACAGGGGATGAACTATGGCTACACCTTC,CASTLQGMNYGYTF
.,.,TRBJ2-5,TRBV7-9,TGTGCCAGCAGCTTCCTCCGGGACGAAGAGACCCAGTACTTC,CASSFLRDEETQYF
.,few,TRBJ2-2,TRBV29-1,TGCAGCGTTACCCTTCGACGGCAGCGAGCGGCCGGGGAGCTGTTTTTT,CSVTLRRQRAAGELFF
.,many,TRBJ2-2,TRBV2,TGTGCCAGCAGTGAATGGGCCGGGGAGCTGTTTTTT,CASSEWAGELFF
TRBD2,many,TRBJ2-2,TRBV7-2,TGTGCCAGCAGCTTAACTAGCGGGGGGTTTTCGGGCACCGGGGAGCTGTTTTTT,CASSLTSGGFSGTGELFF
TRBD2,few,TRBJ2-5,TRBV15,TGTGCCACCAGGAACGGGGGGGCCACAGAGACCCAGTACTTC,CATRNGGATETQYF
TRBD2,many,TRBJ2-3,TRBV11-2,TGTGCCAGCAGCTACACTAGCGGGGGGGCCCCAGATACGCAGTATTTT,CASSYTSGGAPDTQYF
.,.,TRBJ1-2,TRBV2,TGTGCCAGCACCGAACGGGACGGAACTTTCTATGGCTACACCTTC,CASTERDGTFYGYTF
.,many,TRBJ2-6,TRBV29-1,TGCAGCGTTAGGGTAATGGGGGCCAACGTCCTGACTTTC,CSVRVMGANVLTF
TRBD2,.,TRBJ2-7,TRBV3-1,TGTGCCAGCAGTTATCAGGGAGGGCCCTACGAGCAGTACTTC,CASSYQGGPYEQYF
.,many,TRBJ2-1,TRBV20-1,TGCAGTGCTAGAGTACTCGGGGATAGCTCCTACAATGAGCAGTTCTTC,CSARVLGDSSYNEQFF
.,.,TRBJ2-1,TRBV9,TGTGCCAGCAGCGTAGAAGGTGTTGACAATGAGCAGTTCTTC,CASSVEGVDNEQFF
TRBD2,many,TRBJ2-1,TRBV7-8,TGTGCCAGCAGTCCTGGGGGGACTAGCAGGTACAATGAGCAGTTCTTC,CASSPGGTSRYNEQFF
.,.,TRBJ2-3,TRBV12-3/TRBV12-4,TGTGCCAGCAGTCTCGGGGAGGGGGCTGGAGATACGCAGTATTTT,CASSLGEGAGDTQYF
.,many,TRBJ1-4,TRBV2,TGTGCCAGCAGACCGCGACCATGGACTAATGAAAAACTGTTTTTT,CASRPRPWTNEKLFF
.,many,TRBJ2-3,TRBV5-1,TGCGCCAGCAGCTTGGTACCGGGGAGTTCCACAGATACGCAGTATTTT,CASSLVPGSSTDTQYF
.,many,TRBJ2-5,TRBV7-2,TGTGCCAGCAGCTTAGGGGGCTCGCAAGAGACCCAGTACTTC,CASSLGGSQETQYF
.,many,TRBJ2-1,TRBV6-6,TGTGCCAGTCGATCTTGGGGTGAGCAGTTCTTC,CASRSWGEQFF
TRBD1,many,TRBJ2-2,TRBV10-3,TGTGCCATCAGTGAGTCGCAGGGGGCGAACACCGGGGAGCTGTTTTTT,CAISESQGANTGELFF
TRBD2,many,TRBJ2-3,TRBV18,TGTGCCAGCTCACCGCAGACTAGCGGGGGCACAGATACGCAGTATTTT,CASSPQTSGGTDTQYF
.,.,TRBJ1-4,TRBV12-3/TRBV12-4,TGTGCCAGCACCCGTGGGGTTGGAGAAAAACTGTTTTTT,CASTRGVGEKLFF
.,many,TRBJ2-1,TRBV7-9,TGTGCCAGCAGCACTCTTCGTCGTGGGGCCAATGAGCAGTTCTTC,CASSTLRRGANEQFF
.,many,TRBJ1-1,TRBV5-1,TGCGCCAGCAGCTTGGAAGGGTTGGGATATGGCACTGAAGCTTTCTTT,CASSLEGLGYGTEAFF